This T cell receptor beta chain was identified in a study of blood T cell repertoires in COVID-19. As originally analysed: Amplification of reference gene primers provided the estimated nucleated cell counts. Libraries were prepared by immunoSEQ multiplex PCR; TCRdb keeps only in-frame clonotypes and omits some of them. V and J calls and clone size come straight from that table; D and trimming were deduced from the DNA. The data show under 200,000 clones, with over 75% seen just once and roughly 5.7% held by the top ten. Grouping used clinical history reported by participants in a survey and questionnaire. The receptor was isolated from a woman in her forties with acute COVID-19. The sequenced material came from PBMCs or T cells enriched from blood (not recorded which).

The CDR3 here is CASTPADRNYGYTF. DNA of the CDR3: TGTGCCAGCACCCCCGCCGACAGAAACTATGGCTACACCTTC. This chain joins TRBV6-5 and TRBJ1-2; weak D call: TRBD1 (5 bases). This CDR3 region has 14 residues. Trimming cost V 7 bases and J 2 bases, with 14 bases left between them. CDR1 and CDR2 from the germline V gene are MNHEY and SVGAGI.